The present entry profiles one TCR beta chain with its context. The sample comes from a study of cytomegalovirus exposure and HLA in healthy donors. Germline-derived CDR1 and CDR2 are WNHNN and SYGVQD (reference sequence). CDR3 length: 9 amino acids. V gave up 6 bases and J gave up 11 bases, with 5 bases separating them. It was with 60 Vbeta and 13 Jbeta primers that the PCR ran. Produced via immunoSEQ multiplex PCR; TCRdb's table is partial and in-frame only. The sample lists roughly 120,000 clones, roughly 83% occurring once. The TCR sequence derives from a woman aged 18-30 years in good health and CMV-seropositive. This chain links TRBV10-1 with TRBJ2-1; no firm D call. The sample taken for sequencing was PBMCs. The CDR3 coding sequence is TGCGCCAGCAGGGGCCAGCAGTTCTTC. As protein: CASRGQQFF.